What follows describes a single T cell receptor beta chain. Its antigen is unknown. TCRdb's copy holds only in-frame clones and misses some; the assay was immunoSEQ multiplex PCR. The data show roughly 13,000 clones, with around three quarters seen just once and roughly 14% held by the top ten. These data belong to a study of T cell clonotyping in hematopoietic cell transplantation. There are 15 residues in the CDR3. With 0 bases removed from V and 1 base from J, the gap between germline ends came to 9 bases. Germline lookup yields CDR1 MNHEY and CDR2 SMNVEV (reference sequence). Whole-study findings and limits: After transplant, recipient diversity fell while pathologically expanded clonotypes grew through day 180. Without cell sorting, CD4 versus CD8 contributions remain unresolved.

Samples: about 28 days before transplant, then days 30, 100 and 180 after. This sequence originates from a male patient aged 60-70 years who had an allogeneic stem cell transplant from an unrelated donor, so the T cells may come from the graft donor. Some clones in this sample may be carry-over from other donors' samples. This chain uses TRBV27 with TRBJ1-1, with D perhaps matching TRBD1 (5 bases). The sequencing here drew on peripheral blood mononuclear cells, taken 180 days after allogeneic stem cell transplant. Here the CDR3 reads CASSLSRGPNTEAFF. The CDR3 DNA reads TGTGCCAGCAGTTTATCGAGGGGACCGAACACTGAAGCTTTCTTT.